A selection of T cell receptor beta chains follows, all from one sample in a study of control samples from healthy donors and cancer patients. Libraries were prepared by immunoSEQ multiplex PCR; TCRdb keeps only in-frame clonotypes and omits some of them. This table holds about 190,000 clones, roughly nine tenths found once. Sequencing input: blood. The receptors come from a man between 25 and 39 years old in good health. CDR3s include the opening cysteine and the closing phenylalanine or tryptophan. The order of the fields is J gene, V gene, D gene, CDR3 protein, CDR3 DNA. A D gene is named only where the DNA matches it firmly.

j_call: TRBJ1-1
v_call: TRBV5-1
d_call: -
cdr3_aa: CASRSKNTEAFF
cdr3_nt: TGCGCCAGCAGGTCAAAGAACACTGAAGCTTTCTTT

j_call: TRBJ2-3
v_call: TRBV5-8
d_call: -
cdr3_aa: CASRFGAGASDTQYF
cdr3_nt: TGTGCCAGCAGGTTTGGGGCGGGGGCCTCAGATACGCAGTATTTT

j_call: TRBJ2-7
v_call: TRBV25-1
d_call: -
cdr3_aa: CASSPAGLYEQYF
cdr3_nt: TGTGCCAGCAGTCCGGCGGGTTTGTACGAGCAGTACTTC

j_call: TRBJ2-1
v_call: TRBV30
d_call: -
cdr3_aa: CAWSVGGDRHYNEQFF
cdr3_nt: TGTGCCTGGAGTGTGGGGGGGGACAGACACTACAATGAGCAGTTCTTC

j_call: TRBJ1-1
v_call: TRBV29-1
d_call: TRBD1
cdr3_aa: CSVTGQGARTEAFF
cdr3_nt: TGCAGCGTGACGGGACAGGGGGCGAGAACTGAAGCTTTCTTT

j_call: TRBJ1-6
v_call: TRBV30
d_call: TRBD1
cdr3_aa: CAWGTGDNSPLHF
cdr3_nt: TGTGCCTGGGGCACAGGGGACAATTCACCCCTCCACTTT

j_call: TRBJ1-1
v_call: TRBV6-1
d_call: -
cdr3_aa: CASSVEMGRGKTNTEAFF
cdr3_nt: TGTGCCAGCAGTGTAGAGATGGGGAGGGGCAAGACGAACACTGAAGCTTTCTTT

j_call: TRBJ1-5
v_call: TRBV30
d_call: -
cdr3_aa: CAWSSEGNQPQHF
cdr3_nt: TGTGCCTGGAGTTCGGAAGGCAATCAGCCCCAGCATTTT

j_call: TRBJ1-5
v_call: TRBV4-1
d_call: -
cdr3_aa: CASSQVMTWEQPQHF
cdr3_nt: TGCGCCAGCAGCCAAGTCATGACCTGGGAGCAGCCCCAGCATTTT

j_call: TRBJ2-4
v_call: TRBV7-8
d_call: TRBD1
cdr3_aa: CASSLTGSRAKNIQYF
cdr3_nt: TGTGCCAGCAGCCTGACAGGGTCCCGAGCCAAAAACATTCAGTACTTC

j_call: TRBJ1-2
v_call: TRBV5-1
d_call: TRBD1
cdr3_aa: CASSTSDRVDGYTF
cdr3_nt: TGCGCCAGCAGCACCTCCGACAGGGTCGATGGCTACACCTTC